This T cell receptor beta chain was identified in a study of blood T cells in healthy people across ages. General observations from the study: Observed TCR beta diversity showed a strong correlation with the percentage of naive T cells as measured by flow cytometry.

A note on this clonotype: No antigen is known for it.

Primers used in a second PCR of about 6 to 11 cycles were a sample-barcoded 5' primer and a J-beta primer mix. Each of the cDNA molecules was tagged by a template-switch adaptor with 12 random nucleotides. TCRdb passed the 5' RACE reads through MiXCR, listing each CDR3 protein once. The table shows about 680,000 distinct CDR3 sequences, with over 45% occurring only once. The V gene's germline CDR1 is LGHNA and CDR2 YNFKEQ. This CDR3 is built from 17 residues. V trimming: 0 bases; J trimming: 1 base; junction bases outside the gene matches: 1. Every sample had a minimum of 6 million PBMCs isolated. The sequence was obtained from a woman aged 55-69 years in good health. The genes are TRBV4-2 and TRBJ2-5, with 14 bases matching TRBD2. Source material: blood. DNA of the CDR3: TGTGCCAGCAGCCAAGATGGACTAGCGGGGGGCCAAGAGACCCAGTACTTC. Protein product: CASSQDGLAGGQETQYF.